The clone carrying this T cell receptor beta chain was observed at least ten times. The antigen is not known. Semi-nested PCR with Nested Universal Primer A followed constant-region reverse priming of full-length variable regions. TCRdb analysed the 5' RACE reads with MiXCR anew, one entry per CDR3 protein. Of 55,000 or so distinct CDR3 sequences in the sample, roughly 20% were seen once. Study-level results: The larger-cohort validation was restricted to a single TCR beta V-J rearrangement rather than whole repertoires. Tumor memory CD4+ T cell TCR gene usage was found to cluster with blood and lymph node memory CD4+ cells and with lymph node naive CD4+ cells. Greatest tumor Treg TCR overlap was with tumor naive CD4+ cells.

Cells sorted as Tregs were CD4+, CD25+ and CD127-/low. Specimen: tumor-infiltrating Tregs sorted from the breast tumor. This receptor was obtained from a female donor with breast cancer.

This chain's CDR3 is CASGRGENTEAFF. The CDR3 DNA reads TGTGCCAGCGGACGGGGGGAGAACACTGAAGCTTTCTTT. The V gene is TRBV11-3, the J gene TRBJ1-1; maybe TRBD1 (5 bases). The CDR3 spans 13 residues. Between the trimmed V and J ends, which lost 8 bases and 1 base, there was a span of 11 bases. Germline V gene sequence: CDR1 SGHNT, CDR2 YENEEA.